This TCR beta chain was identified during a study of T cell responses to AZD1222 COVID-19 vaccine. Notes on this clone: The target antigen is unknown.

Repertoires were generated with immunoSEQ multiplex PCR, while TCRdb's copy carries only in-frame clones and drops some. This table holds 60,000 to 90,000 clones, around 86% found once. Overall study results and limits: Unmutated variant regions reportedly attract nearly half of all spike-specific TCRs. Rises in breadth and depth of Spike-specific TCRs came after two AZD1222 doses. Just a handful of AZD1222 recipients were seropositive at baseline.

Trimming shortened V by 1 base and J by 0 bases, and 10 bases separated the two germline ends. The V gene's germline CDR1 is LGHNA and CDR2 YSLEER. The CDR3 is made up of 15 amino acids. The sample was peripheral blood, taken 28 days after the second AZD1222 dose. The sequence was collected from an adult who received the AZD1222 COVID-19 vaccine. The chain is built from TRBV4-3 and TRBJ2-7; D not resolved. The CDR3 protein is CASSQGRQFSYEQYF. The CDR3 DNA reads TGCGCCAGCAGCCAAGGCCGGCAGTTCTCCTACGAGCAGTACTTC.